Presented here are 19 T cell receptor beta chains from one specimen sequenced in a study of T cell changes during pregnancy in multiple sclerosis. Libraries were prepared by immunoSEQ multiplex PCR; TCRdb keeps only in-frame clonotypes and omits some of them. The sample carries about 35,000 clones, approximately 91% recorded once. The material sequenced was CD4+ T cells from peripheral blood mononuclear cells, taken in the third trimester of pregnancy. The receptors were sampled from a female donor in good health, enrolled as a control in a pregnancy study.

The V and J genes are TRBV4-1 and TRBJ2-7; D remains ambiguous. Germline V gives CDR1 MGHRA, CDR2 YSYEKL. The CDR3 runs to 13 residues. The germline V and J ends were trimmed by 5 bases and 3 bases, with 11 bases remaining between them. DNA for the CDR3: TGCGCCAGCAGCTGGGCAGGCGACTACGAGCAGTACTTC. Protein: CASSWAGDYEQYF.

This chain uses TRBV19 with TRBJ2-4; D is possibly TRBD2 (6 bases). Germline V gives CDR1 LNHDA, CDR2 SQIVND (reference sequence). V was pared by 1 base and J by 0 bases, with 13 bases between. CDR3 size: 17 residues. CDR3 in amino acids: CASSIVWEVTAKNIQYF. CDR3 nucleotide sequence: TGTGCCAGTAGTATAGTCTGGGAGGTTACAGCCAAAAACATTCAGTACTTC.

V gene TRBV9 combines with J gene TRBJ2-3, with 7 bases aligning to TRBD1. Trimming took 0 bases from V and 3 from J; bases not matched to a gene: 4. The germline V gene encodes CDR1 SGDLS and CDR2 YYNGEE. The CDR3 runs to 15 residues. Here the CDR3 DNA reads TGTGCCAGCAGCGTAGAAAGGGGGCAGACAGATACGCAGTATTTT. Translated: CASSVERGQTDTQYF. The full variable domain, its missing parts supplied by reference TRBV9 and TRBJ2-3, is DSGVTQTPKHLITATGQRVTLRCSPRSGDLSVYWYQQSLDQGLQFLIQYYNGEERAKGNILERFSAQQFPDLHSELNLSSLELGDSALYFCASSVERGQTDTQYFGPGTRLTVL.

The rearrangement links TRBV27 to TRBJ2-3; 8 bases align to TRBD2. The germline V gene encodes CDR1 MNHEY and CDR2 SMNVEV (reference sequence). This CDR3 has 22 amino acids. V trimming: 0 bases; J trimming: 0 bases; junction bases outside the gene matches: 20. CDR3 loop: CASSLSPARRGGRLGSTDTQYF. CDR3 bases: TGTGCCAGCAGTTTATCCCCGGCGAGACGGGGGGGCCGCCTTGGGAGCACAGATACGCAGTATTTT.

The V gene is TRBV28, the J gene TRBJ1-2; tentatively, D is TRBD1 (6 bases). Germline V CDR1 and CDR2: MDHEN, SYDVKM. The CDR3 has 14 amino acids. V gave up 5 bases and J gave up 2 bases, with 12 bases separating them. For the CDR3, the DNA is TGTGCCAGCAGTATGACAGGAGTAAACTATGGCTACACCTTC. Protein: CASSMTGVNYGYTF.

The chain carries TRBV5-1 and TRBJ1-2; TRBD1 agrees at 8 bases. J gave up 3 bases and V 2 bases, and 0 bases lay outside the gene matches. This CDR3 spans 13 amino acids. The V gene's germline CDR1 is SGHRS and CDR2 YFSETQ. Here the CDR3 reads CASSLQGDYGYTF. The CDR3 bases are TGCGCCAGCAGCTTACAGGGGGACTATGGCTACACCTTC.

V and J are TRBV7-3 and TRBJ2-7, with 13 nucleotides matching TRBD2. Germline lookup yields CDR1 SGHTA and CDR2 FQGTGA. The trim removed 5 bases at V and 2 bases at J, leaving 0 bases unmatched. The CDR3 runs to 14 residues. The CDR3 sequence: CASSTSGRAYEQYF. The CDR3 coding sequence is TGTGCCAGCAGCACTAGCGGGAGGGCCTACGAGCAGTACTTC.

This clone was recorded only once. The rearrangement links TRBV28 to TRBJ2-7, with TRBD2 matching 8 bases. V lost 6 bases and J lost 5; bases outside the gene matches: 9. The V gene's germline CDR1 is MDHEN and CDR2 SYDVKM. The CDR3 loop spans 14 amino acids. CDR3 protein: CASRTGTRSNEQYF. CDR3 bases: TGTGCCAGCAGGACCGGGACTAGGTCTAACGAGCAGTACTTC.

V and J are TRBV27 and TRBJ2-7, with 10 bases lining up with TRBD1. V trimming: 5 bases; J trimming: 0 bases; junction bases outside the gene matches: 4. Germline V lookup: CDR1 MNHEY, CDR2 SMNVEV (reference sequence). This CDR3 has 15 amino acids. Here the CDR3 DNA reads TGTGCCAGCAGTGGTTGGGACAGGGGCTCCTACGAGCAGTACTTC. Translation gives CASSGWDRGSYEQYF.

The rearrangement uses TRBV7-9 and TRBJ1-1; D ambiguous. The CDR3 loop spans 16 amino acids. Germline V CDR1 and CDR2: SEHNR, FQNEAQ (reference sequence). Trimming pared 4 bases from V and 0 bases from J, leaving 15 bases between. CDR3 protein: CASSYVRARLNTEAFF. Here the CDR3 DNA reads TGTGCCAGCAGCTACGTGAGGGCGCGACTGAACACTGAAGCTTTCTTT. The variable domain in full, with the rest retrieved from reference TRBV7-9 and TRBJ1-1, is DTGVSQNPRHKITKRGQNVTFRCDPISEHNRLYWYRQTLGQGPEFLTYFQNEAQLEKSRLLSDRFSAERPKGSFSTLEIQRTEQGDSAMYLCASSYVRARLNTEAFFGQGTRLTVV.

This chain links TRBV6-1 with TRBJ1-4; the D gene is possibly TRBD1 (6 bases). Germline values: CDR1 MNHNS, CDR2 SASEGT. This CDR3 spans 17 amino acids. V was trimmed by 4 bases and J by 3 bases, leaving 18 bases between them. CDR3: CASSVIGLQGSNEKLFF. CDR3 nucleotides: TGTGCCAGCAGTGTAATCGGATTACAGGGATCTAATGAAAAACTGTTTTTT.

The chain uses TRBV25-1 and TRBJ1-1, with D possibly matching TRBD1 (5 bases). The CDR3 runs to 16 residues. Germline CDR1 reads MGHDK; CDR2 reads SYGVNS. The ends were cut back, 7 bases at V and 5 bases at J, with 23 bases in the middle. CDR3 residues: CASTTRHRGSRTEAFF. The CDR3 bases are TGTGCCAGCACCACGCGACATAGGGGTTCACGTACTGAAGCTTTCTTT.

This chain joins TRBV28 and TRBJ1-4; TRBD1 matches 7 bases. This CDR3 spans 16 amino acids. V gave up 4 bases and J gave up 4 bases; unmatched junction bases: 9. Germline V gives CDR1 MDHEN, CDR2 SYDVKM. This CDR3 is CASSSTGRPNNEKLFF. CDR3 sequence (DNA): TGTGCCAGCAGTTCGACAGGGCGCCCTAATAATGAAAAACTGTTTTTT.

The chain joins TRBV5-1 to TRBJ1-1; D ambiguous. Germline-derived CDR1 and CDR2 are SGHRS and YFSETQ. Trimming stripped 2 bases from V and 4 bases from J, with 15 bases between. This CDR3 has 15 amino acids. CDR3 sequence: CASSFIFPTSTEAFF. CDR3 coding DNA: TGCGCCAGCAGCTTTATATTTCCTACGAGCACTGAAGCTTTCTTT.

The chain uses TRBV7-8 and TRBJ2-5, with 7 bases lining up with TRBD1. Germline V gene lookup returns CDR1 SGHVS and CDR2 FQNEAQ. This CDR3 spans 14 amino acids. V was pared by 5 bases and J by 5 bases, with 8 bases of the junction left unmatched. CDR3 sequence: CASSHPQGRETQYF. CDR3 DNA: TGTGCCAGCAGCCACCCACAGGGGCGGGAGACCCAGTACTTC.

V gene TRBV7-2 combines with J gene TRBJ1-2; D gene ambiguous. V was pared by 5 bases and J by 4 bases, with 11 bases between. The CDR3 runs 13 residues. Germline CDR1 SGHTA, CDR2 FQGNSA. This CDR3 reads CASSPHRGYGYTF. The CDR3 coding sequence is TGTGCCAGCAGCCCTCACCGGGGCTATGGCTACACCTTC. The full variable domain, completed using reference TRBV7-2 and TRBJ1-2, is GAGVSQSPSNKVTEKGKDVELRCDPISGHTALYWYRQSLGQGLEFLIYFQGNSAPDKSGLPSDRFSAERTGGSVSTLTIQRTQQEDSAVYLCASSPHRGYGYTFGSGTRLTVV.

V is TRBV28 and J is TRBJ1-2; TRBD1 aligns across 8 bases. V lost 2 bases and J lost 5; bases outside the gene matches: 7. From germline, CDR1 is MDHEN and CDR2 SYDVKM. This CDR3 has 15 residues. The CDR3 loop is CASSLPPRTGYGYTF. The CDR3 nucleotides read TGTGCCAGCAGTTTACCCCCGCGGACAGGGTATGGCTACACCTTC.

This clone was seen a few times. The chain recombines TRBV19 with TRBJ1-1, with D unresolved. Trimming shortened V by 3 bases and J by 0 bases, and 8 bases separated the two germline ends. Germline V CDR1 and CDR2: LNHDA, SQIVND (reference sequence). The CDR3 extends over 14 amino acids. The DNA for the CDR3 is TGTGCCAGTAGTATGAGAGCTCTGAACACTGAAGCTTTCTTT. It encodes CASSMRALNTEAFF.

This chain links TRBV5-4 with TRBJ2-4, with 7 bases identical to TRBD1. Germline trimming cut 5 bases from V and 6 bases from J; bases unmatched to any gene: 5. Per the germline V gene, CDR1 is SGHNT and CDR2 is YYREEE (reference sequence). There are 13 residues in the CDR3. CDR3: CASSQDRLNIQYF. CDR3 nucleotides: TGTGCCAGCAGTCAGGACAGGTTAAACATTCAGTACTTC.